Each of the 17 T cell receptor beta chains below was sequenced from the same sample in a study of T cell responses to AZD1222 COVID-19 vaccine. Repertoires were generated with immunoSEQ multiplex PCR, while TCRdb's copy carries only in-frame clones and drops some. The repertoire holds around 120,000 clones, with 70% to 90% as singletons. This material consisted of peripheral blood, taken 28 days after the second AZD1222 dose. Receptors originate from an adult who received the AZD1222 COVID-19 vaccine.

This CDR3 is CASNRHGVPYEQYF. For the CDR3, the DNA is TGTGCCAGCAATCGCCACGGGGTTCCCTACGAGCAGTACTTC. The rearrangement joins TRBV14 to TRBJ2-7; D may be TRBD2 (5 bases). The CDR3 has 14 amino acids. Trimming took 7 bases from V and 2 from J, leaving 15 bases between them. Germline CDR1 SGHDN, CDR2 FVKESK.

The gene calls are TRBV5-5 and TRBJ2-5, with TRBD1 as a possible D gene (6 bases). V was cut by 5 bases and J by 1 base, with 9 bases left in between. Per the germline V gene, CDR1 is SGHKS and CDR2 is YYEKEE (reference sequence). This CDR3 is 13 amino acids long. This CDR3 is CASSSRGQETQYF. CDR3 bases: TGTGCCAGCAGTAGCAGGGGCCAAGAGACCCAGTACTTC.

The chain combines TRBV11-2 with TRBJ1-1; D not certain. The CDR3 is 13 residues long. Germline CDR1 and CDR2: SGHAT and FQNNGV. Trimming pared 1 base from V and 10 bases from J, leaving 13 bases between. The CDR3 DNA reads TGTGCCAGCAGCTTAGGGGCAGGCCCCGGAGCTTTCTTT. As protein: CASSLGAGPGAFF.

This chain uses TRBV7-2 with TRBJ2-7; 10 bases map to TRBD2. Trimming at V came to 5 bases and at J to 2 bases, leaving 3 bases not matched to a gene. The CDR3 contains 14 residues. Germline loops: CDR1 SGHTA, CDR2 FQGNSA. The CDR3 loop is CASSRSGRPYEQYF. CDR3 nucleotide sequence: TGTGCCAGCAGCCGTAGCGGGAGGCCCTACGAGCAGTACTTC. Based on the CDR3 plus reference TRBV7-2 and TRBJ2-7, the full variable domain is GAGVSQSPSNKVTEKGKDVELRCDPISGHTALYWYRQSLGQGLEFLIYFQGNSAPDKSGLPSDRFSAERTGGSVSTLTIQRTQQEDSAVYLCASSRSGRPYEQYFGPGTRLTVT.

The rearrangement links TRBV3-1 (or the pseudogene TRBV3-2) to TRBJ2-1; 7 bases map to TRBD2. The CDR3 extends over 15 amino acids. V was clipped by 3 bases and J by 7 bases; unmatched bases: 9. CDR1 is LGHDT, CDR2 YNNKEL, per germline (reference sequence). In DNA form, the CDR3 reads TGTGCCAGCAGCCAGGGGAGACTAGCTATGAATGAGCAGTTCTTC. It specifies CASSQGRLAMNEQFF.

This clone showed up just once. The V call is TRBV6-4, the J call TRBJ2-7; D ambiguous. Trimming took off 2 bases at V and 0 bases at J, with 11 bases between the two ends. Germline CDR1 MRHNA, CDR2 SNTAGT. There are 15 residues in the CDR3. CDR3 nucleotides: TGTGCCAGCAGTGACCCTACAGAGAGCTCCTACGAGCAGTACTTC. Protein sequence: CASSDPTESSYEQYF.

The rearrangement links TRBV6-2 or TRBV6-3 to TRBJ1-5; no clear D gene. The CDR3 consists of 15 residues. V was shortened by 7 bases and J by 2 bases, with 15 bases between the two germline ends. CDR1 is MNHEY, CDR2 SVGEGT, per germline. The CDR3 DNA sequence: TGTGCCAGCACCCCCCGGGGAATGGGCAATCAGCCCCAGCATTTT. Its protein product is CASTPRGMGNQPQHF.

This clone turned up a few times. The chain is built from TRBV12-3 or TRBV12-4 and TRBJ2-5; D ambiguous. V was pared by 2 bases and J by 2 bases, with 6 bases between. CDR3 length equals 13 residues. CDR3 region: CASSLSKQETQYF. CDR3 sequence (DNA): TGTGCCAGCAGTTTATCTAAACAAGAGACCCAGTACTTC.

The chain recombines TRBV4-1 with TRBJ2-1; D uncertain. CDR1 is MGHRA, CDR2 YSYEKL, per germline. CDR3 length: 16 amino acids. V lost 0 bases to trimming and J lost 0 bases, with 9 bases between them. The CDR3: CASSQDEASSYNEQFF. The CDR3 nucleotides read TGCGCCAGCAGCCAAGATGAAGCAAGCTCCTACAATGAGCAGTTCTTC.

This rearrangement joins TRBV6-5 to TRBJ1-2; D may be TRBD1 (5 bases). Germline V CDR1 and CDR2: MNHEY, SVGAGI. V lost 6 bases and J lost 5, with 13 bases in between. The CDR3 covers 13 residues. The CDR3 DNA reads as TGTGCCAGCAGCCCCGGACGGGGGTATGGCTACACCTTC. It yields the protein CASSPGRGYGYTF.

The genes are TRBV6-5 and TRBJ1-3; D gene ambiguous. Germline V gives CDR1 MNHEY, CDR2 SVGAGI. CDR3 size: 12 residues. V lost 5 bases and J 4 bases, leaving 6 bases between the germline ends. The CDR3: CASSRRGNTIYF. For the CDR3, the DNA is TGTGCCAGCAGTCGAAGGGGAAACACCATATATTTT.

The chain recombines TRBV11-2 with TRBJ2-1; the D is unclear. CDR1 SGHAT and CDR2 FQNNGV come from the germline V gene. Trimming took 1 base from V and 13 from J, leaving 14 bases between them. This CDR3 comprises 13 residues. The CDR3 reads CASSLGWHGFQFF. Here the CDR3 DNA reads TGTGCCAGCAGCTTAGGCTGGCACGGGTTCCAGTTCTTC.

The chain couples TRBV24-1 to TRBJ2-2, with 12 bases aligning to TRBD1. The germline CDR1 and CDR2 sequences are KGHDR and SFDVKD. V shed 3 bases, J shed 8 bases, and the junction held 6 bases outside the gene matches. This CDR3 contains 16 residues. CDR3 coding DNA: TGTGCCACCAGTGATGCCGGGACAGGGGGCAGGGGGGAGCTGTTTTTT. This codes for CATSDAGTGGRGELFF.

This chain connects TRBV6-5 to TRBJ1-1; the D gene is possibly TRBD1 (5 bases). The CDR3 totals 14 residues. Germline values: CDR1 MNHEY, CDR2 SVGAGI. V was trimmed by 6 bases and J by 5 bases, leaving 16 bases between them. The CDR3 reads CASRGYQGLTEAFF. The CDR3, as DNA: TGTGCCAGCAGGGGATATCAGGGATTGACTGAAGCTTTCTTT.

The chain recombines TRBV7-6 with TRBJ1-6, with a possible D match to TRBD1 (5 bases). Trimming removed 5 bases from V and 6 bases from J, with 8 bases in between. The CDR3 is 13 amino acids. Germline V gene lookup returns CDR1 SGHVS and CDR2 FNYEAQ. In DNA, the CDR3 is TGTGCCAGCAGCACGACAGTTAATTCACCCCTCCACTTT. Translation: CASSTTVNSPLHF.

This clone was recorded a few times. The chain joins TRBV5-8 to TRBJ1-2; D not certain. The CDR3 has 12 residues. Germline loops: CDR1 SGHTS, CDR2 YDEGEE. Trimming removed 5 bases at V and 8 bases at J, with 13 bases between. The CDR3 protein is CASRTGLQGYTF. The CDR3 bases are TGTGCCAGCAGAACGGGCCTTCAGGGCTACACCTTC.

This rearrangement joins TRBV3-1 (or the pseudogene TRBV3-2) to TRBJ1-5; 7 bases fit TRBD1. Germline CDR1 is LGHDT and CDR2 is YNNKEL (reference sequence). J lost 2 bases, V lost 4 bases, and 2 bases had no gene match. CDR3 length: 14 residues. Here the CDR3 reads CASSLGQGNQPQHF. The CDR3 DNA follows: TGTGCCAGCAGCCTCGGACAGGGCAATCAGCCCCAGCATTTT.